This TCR beta chain was identified in a study of Graves' ophthalmopathy and Graves' hyperthyroidism. The CDR3 is 17 residues long. CDR1 LGHNA and CDR2 YSLEER come from the germline V gene. The V and J ends lost 5 bases and 0 bases respectively, with 19 bases between them. A note on this clonotype: A much larger clone is a single base away; this may be a read error.

RNA served as the template for amplifying TCR beta CDR3 regions. Scientists carried out first-round RT-PCR using HTBI primers and then a second-round multiplex PCR. From the multiplex PCR reads, TCRdb called clonotypes with MiXCR, one entry per CDR3 protein. The sample shows hundreds of thousands of distinct CDR3 sequences, just over 40% of them seen only once. The clonotype originates from an adult man with Graves' ophthalmopathy. The rearrangement joins TRBV4-3 to TRBJ1-2; maybe TRBD1 (5 bases). The sequencing input was peripheral blood. DNA of the CDR3: TGCGCCAGCAGCTCAGAAAAGGGGTCAGAACCTAACTATGGCTACACCTTC. It is translated as CASSSEKGSEPNYGYTF.